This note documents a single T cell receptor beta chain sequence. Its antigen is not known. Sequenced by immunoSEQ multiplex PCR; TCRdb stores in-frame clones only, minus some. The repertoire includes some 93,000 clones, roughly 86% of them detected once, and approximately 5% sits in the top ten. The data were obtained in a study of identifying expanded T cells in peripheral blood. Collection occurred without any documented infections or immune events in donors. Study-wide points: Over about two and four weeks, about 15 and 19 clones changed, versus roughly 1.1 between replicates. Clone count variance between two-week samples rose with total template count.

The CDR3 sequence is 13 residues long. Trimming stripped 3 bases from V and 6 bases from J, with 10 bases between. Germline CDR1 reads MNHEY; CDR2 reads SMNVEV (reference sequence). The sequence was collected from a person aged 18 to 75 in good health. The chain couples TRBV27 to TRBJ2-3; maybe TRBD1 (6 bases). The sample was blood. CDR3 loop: CASSFAGEDTQYF. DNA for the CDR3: TGTGCCAGCAGTTTTGCAGGGGAGGATACGCAGTATTTT.